A selection of T cell receptor beta chains follows, all from one sample in a study of blood T cell repertoires in COVID-19. Method: immunoSEQ multiplex PCR; TCRdb's copy keeps in-frame clones and lacks some. The sample records a few hundred thousand clones, almost 85% being singletons. Sequenced sample: peripheral blood. These receptor sequences come from a human donor in a cohort sampled during active COVID-19. CDR3s include the opening cysteine and the closing phenylalanine or tryptophan. D genes are given only for firm matches. Clone size is given for some rows only: seen once, a few or many times, or a class if the clone is expanded.

>-|11|TRBV5-6|-|TRBJ2-7
TGTGCCAGCAGTCTCGGGTACGAGCAGTACTTC
CASSLGYEQYF
>-|14|TRBV7-9|few|TRBJ1-4
TGTGCCAGCAGCTCTAAGGGACTCCCGGGACGGTTCCATTTT
CASSSKGLPGRFHF
>-|16|TRBV15|-|TRBJ2-6
TGTGCCACCAGCAGAGATCACAGCTCTGGGGCCAACGTCCTGACTTTC
CATSRDHSSGANVLTF
>TRBD2|17|TRBV10-3|-|TRBJ2-1
TGTGCCATCAGTGAGTCACGAGCGGGGGGCCCCCAGGGTGAGCAGTTCTTC
CAISESRAGGPQGEQFF
>-|15|TRBV5-1|-|TRBJ2-1
TGCGCCAGCAGCAACCTAGAAGCGGCTGGCAATGAGCAGTTCTTC
CASSNLEAAGNEQFF
>TRBD1|14|TRBV20-1|-|TRBJ2-5
TGCAGTGCTAGTTTCGACAGGGGGCAGGAGACCCAGTACTTC
CSASFDRGQETQYF
>-|15|TRBV24-1|-|TRBJ1-2
TGTGCCACCAGTGAAACGTTAACAGGGCCCGGTGGCTACACCTTC
CATSETLTGPGGYTF
>-|13|TRBV3-1/TRBV3-2|few|TRBJ1-1
TGTGCCAGCAGCCCTGGGGCGAACACTGAAGCTTTCTTT
CASSPGANTEAFF
>-|15|TRBV5-6|-|TRBJ1-2
TGTGCCAGCAGCCCTAAGCAGACCAGGGACTATGGCTACACCTTC
CASSPKQTRDYGYTF
>TRBD1|13|TRBV24-1|-|TRBJ2-3
TGTGCCACCAGTGGAAACAGGGGAGATACGCAGTATTTT
CATSGNRGDTQYF
>-|17|TRBV14|-|TRBJ2-2
TGTGCCAGCAGCCAATTCTTGGACTCCTTGAGGACCGGGGAGCTGTTTTTT
CASSQFLDSLRTGELFF
>-|13|TRBV9|-|TRBJ1-1
TGTGCCAGCAGCGTAATGGCGAACACTGAAGCTTTCTTT
CASSVMANTEAFF
>-|16|TRBV9|-|TRBJ2-1
TGTGCCAGCAGCGCCGCCCCCCGACCGGGGGGCGATGAGCAGTTCTTC
CASSAAPRPGGDEQFF
>TRBD1|15|TRBV24-1|-|TRBJ1-2
TGTGCCACCAGTTCTGGGACAGGGATGTACTATGGCTACACCTTC
CATSSGTGMYYGYTF
>TRBD1|17|TRBV5-1|once|TRBJ1-4
TGCGCCAGCAGCTTGGCCAAAACGGACAGGGGGAATGAAAAACTGTTTTTT
CASSLAKTDRGNEKLFF
>TRBD1|16|TRBV19|-|TRBJ2-7
TGTGCCAGTAGTAAGGACAGGGTCCTCCCATCGTGGGAGCAGTACTTC
CASSKDRVLPSWEQYF
>-|14|TRBV2|-|TRBJ1-2
TGTGCCAGCAGCGCGGACAGAGATAATTATGGCTACACCTTC
CASSADRDNYGYTF
>-|17|TRBV29-1|few|TRBJ1-3
TGCAGCGTTGAAGATACTAACAGGCCGAGCTCTGGAAACACCATATATTTT
CSVEDTNRPSSGNTIYF
>TRBD1|18|TRBV11-2|-|TRBJ2-7
TGTGCCAGCAGCTTAGATTACAGTGGACAGGGGGGTACCTACGAGCAGTACTTC
CASSLDYSGQGGTYEQYF
>-|15|TRBV5-1|-|TRBJ1-5
TGCGCCAGCAGCCCGGGGGGCAATTATGGTCAGCCCCAGCATTTT
CASSPGGNYGQPQHF
>TRBD1|15|TRBV19|once|TRBJ2-7
TGTGCCAGTAGTTTTCCCGGGACAGGACCTTACGAGCAGTACTTC
CASSFPGTGPYEQYF
>-|16|TRBV11-2|once|TRBJ1-6
TGTGCCAGCAGCTCCCTGGCAGTAAGCTATAATTCACCCCTCCACTTT
CASSSLAVSYNSPLHF
>TRBD1|14|TRBV5-1|-|TRBJ1-4
TGCGCCAGCAGCCTGGGACAGGGGGGTGAAAAACTGTTTTTT
CASSLGQGGEKLFF
>-|15|TRBV30|-|TRBJ2-2
TGTGCCTGGAGTGTAGTTACACAGAACACCGGGGAGCTGTTTTTT
CAWSVVTQNTGELFF
>-|15|TRBV28|-|TRBJ1-1
TGTGCCAGCAGTTCGCAGTCTTTGGGCTACACTGAAGCTTTCTTT
CASSSQSLGYTEAFF
>TRBD1|12|TRBV5-4|few|TRBJ1-1
TGTGCCATCGGGACAGGGAACACTGAAGCTTTCTTT
CAIGTGNTEAFF
>TRBD1|16|TRBV7-9|medium-sized|TRBJ1-1
TGTGCCAGCAGCTCCACCCTCCGGGACAGGGTTCGCGGAGCTTTCTTT
CASSSTLRDRVRGAFF
>TRBD2|14|TRBV6-5|-|TRBJ2-3
TGTGCCAGCAGGCCAGCGGGGGCCGGAGATACGCAGTATTTT
CASRPAGAGDTQYF
>-|17|TRBV5-1|-|TRBJ1-4
TGCGCCAGCAGCTTTTTTGGCAACGCTGCAACTAATGAAAAACTGTTTTTT
CASSFFGNAATNEKLFF
>TRBD1|17|TRBV6-2/TRBV6-3|-|TRBJ1-1
TGTGCCAGCAGTTACGAGCACACACAGGGGGTGAACACTGAAGCTTTCTTT
CASSYEHTQGVNTEAFF
>-|15|TRBV19|-|TRBJ2-5
TGTGCCAGTAGTATAGGCAGGACAACGAAAGAGACCCAGTACTTC
CASSIGRTTKETQYF
>TRBD1|15|TRBV19|-|TRBJ1-2
TGTGCCAGTAGCCCCAGACAGGGGCTCGTCTATGGCTACACCTTC
CASSPRQGLVYGYTF
>TRBD1|13|TRBV3-1/TRBV3-2|-|TRBJ2-5
TGTGCCAGCAGGATAACAGGGGGTGAGACCCAGTACTTC
CASRITGGETQYF
>-|15|TRBV24-1|-|TRBJ2-5
TGTGCCACCAGTGCCCAAACACACAACCAAGAGACCCAGTACTTC
CATSAQTHNQETQYF
>TRBD1|16|TRBV19|few|TRBJ1-4
TGTGCCAGTAGTCCCCTAGAGGGGGCGCGGGGTGAAAAACTGTTTTTT
CASSPLEGARGEKLFF
>TRBD2|14|TRBV10-1|-|TRBJ2-3
TGCGCCAGCAGTGAAGGGACTAGCTGGGATACGCAGTATTTT
CASSEGTSWDTQYF
>-|13|TRBV7-2|-|TRBJ2-3
TGTGCCAGCACAACCTATCTCACAGATACGCAGTATTTT
CASTTYLTDTQYF
>-|17|TRBV27|-|TRBJ2-2
TGTGCCAGCAGTTTAGCCCAGGGGGCGGGGGCGGCCGGGGAGCTGTTTTTT
CASSLAQGAGAAGELFF
>-|17|TRBV4-2|-|TRBJ1-2
TGTGCCAGCAGCCAATCTTTGGCCGCCAGGGCTAACTATGGCTACACCTTC
CASSQSLAARANYGYTF
>-|14|TRBV7-8|-|TRBJ2-7
TGTGCCAGCAGCTTAGGAGGACAGCACTACGAGCAGTACTTC
CASSLGGQHYEQYF
>TRBD1|18|TRBV2|-|TRBJ1-4
TGTGCCAGCAGAGAAGCTCCCGGGACAGGGGCCACTAATGAAAAACTGTTTTTT
CASREAPGTGATNEKLFF
>-|15|TRBV21-1|-|TRBJ1-5
TGTGCCAGCAGGCACATGGGGACAGGGACACAGCCCCAGCATTTT
CASRHMGTGTQPQHF
>TRBD1|15|TRBV2|-|TRBJ2-4
TGTGCCAGCAGTGGACCGGGACAGGGGACAAACATTCAGTACTTC
CASSGPGQGTNIQYF
>-|11|TRBV9|-|TRBJ2-3
TGTGCCAGCAGCCGCGGCGATACGCAGTATTTT
CASSRGDTQYF
>-|15|TRBV7-3|-|TRBJ2-1
TGTGCCAGCAGCACAACGCAAACAGGGATTAATGAGCAGTTCTTC
CASSTTQTGINEQFF
>-|13|TRBV3-1/TRBV3-2|-|TRBJ1-2
TGTGCCAGCAGCCAAGCGGGTAACTATGGCTACACCTTC
CASSQAGNYGYTF